Below, 10 T cell receptor beta chains from the same sample are listed, as sequenced in a study of blood T cell repertoires in COVID-19. The repertoire was sequenced with immunoSEQ multiplex PCR; TCRdb's copy has only in-frame clones and lacks some. The sample has 280,000 or so clones, around 89% seen once. Sequences were obtained from peripheral blood. These TCRs come from a woman in her fifties or sixties with acute or convalescent COVID-19.

This clone was seen once. The chain employs TRBV27 and TRBJ1-5, with TRBD1 as a possible D gene (5 bases). Trimming cost V 5 bases and J 8 bases, with 19 bases left between them. The CDR3 is 15 amino acids. CDR1 is MNHEY, CDR2 SMNVEV, per germline (reference sequence). CDR3 protein: CASSPRRQGGEPQHF. The CDR3 DNA reads as TGTGCCAGCAGTCCGCGTCGGCAGGGAGGGGAGCCCCAGCATTTT.

The rearrangement uses TRBV7-2 and TRBJ2-5; D is uncertain. From germline, CDR1 is SGHTA and CDR2 FQGNSA. V dropped 0 bases and J dropped 5 bases, with 13 bases sitting between them. This CDR3 has 15 residues. The CDR3 DNA reads TGTGCCAGCAGCTTAGCAGGCGGAGTCGTGGAGACCCAGTACTTC. Protein: CASSLAGGVVETQYF.

V is TRBV5-1 and J is TRBJ2-3; 11 nucleotides align to TRBD2. Germline V gene sequence: CDR1 SGHRS, CDR2 YFSETQ. This CDR3 spans 17 amino acids. V lost 0 bases and J lost 0; bases outside the gene matches: 3. The CDR3 DNA is TGCGCCAGCAGCTTGGGGACTAGCGGGTCCAGCACAGATACGCAGTATTTT. Encoded protein: CASSLGTSGSSTDTQYF.

In DNA, the CDR3 is TGTGCCAGCAGTGCCGGGGAGGGTGATGAGCAGTTCTTC. Translating gives CASSAGEGDEQFF. The rearrangement uses TRBV2 and TRBJ2-1; 7 nucleotides match TRBD2. V gave up 4 bases and J gave up 8 bases; unmatched junction bases: 5. Looked up from germline, CDR1 is SNHLY and CDR2 is FYNNEI. The CDR3 spans 13 residues.

The rearrangement uses TRBV11-1 and TRBJ1-2; TRBD1 agrees at 9 bases. The germline V gene has CDR1 SGHAT and CDR2 FQDESV (reference sequence). The CDR3 is made up of 13 amino acids. Germline trimming cut 5 bases from V and 6 bases from J; bases unmatched to any gene: 4. In DNA form, the CDR3 reads TGTGCCAGCAGCGGACAGGGGATGGATGGCTACACCTTC. Amino acid sequence: CASSGQGMDGYTF.

This chain uses TRBV2 with TRBJ2-2; D remains unclear. Trimming cost V 7 bases and J 9 bases, with 12 bases left between them. Germline CDR1 and CDR2: SNHLY and FYNNEI. CDR3 length equals 12 residues. For the CDR3, the DNA is TGTGCCAGCACCGAGGAGCACCGGGAGCTGTTTTTT. Translated, it gives CASTEEHRELFF.

This clone was seen only once. The CDR3 bases are TGTGCCAGCTCACCATCGACGGGACTCTTGGGAGGTTCACCCCTCCACTTT. It specifies CASSPSTGLLGGSPLHF. The rearrangement joins TRBV18 to TRBJ1-6; perhaps TRBD1 as D (5 bases). The germline gives CDR1 KGHSH, CDR2 LQKENI. With 2 bases removed from V and 9 bases from J, the gap between germline ends came to 20 bases. This CDR3 has 17 amino acids.

V is TRBV30 and J is TRBJ1-4; possible D gene TRBD1, 6 bases. CDR3 length: 14 amino acids. Per the germline V gene, CDR1 is GTSNPN and CDR2 is SVGIG (reference sequence). V was pared by 2 bases and J by 5 bases, with 12 bases between. CDR3 protein: CAWSRGGWNEKLFF. The CDR3 DNA sequence: TGTGCCTGGAGTAGGGGGGGTTGGAATGAAAAACTGTTTTTT.

This clone was found once. This sequence joins TRBV9 and TRBJ2-5; 8 bases match TRBD2. Trimming took 4 bases from V and 1 from J; bases not matched to a gene: 12. Germline CDR1 is SGDLS and CDR2 is YYNGEE. The CDR3 consists of 17 residues. CDR3 protein: CASSQGLAGRAQETQYF. CDR3 nucleotide sequence: TGTGCCAGCAGCCAGGGTTTAGCGGGGAGAGCCCAAGAGACCCAGTACTTC.

The table lists this clone with a count of one. V usage is TRBV7-8 and J usage is TRBJ1-2; TRBD1 matches at 7 bases. CDR3 size: 13 residues. Germline CDR1 reads SGHVS; CDR2 reads FQNEAQ. V lost 4 bases to trimming and J lost 4 bases; unmatched junction nucleotides: 3. The CDR3 sequence is CASSSGDSYGYTF. CDR3 coding DNA: TGTGCCAGCAGCTCCGGGGACAGCTATGGCTACACCTTC.